Following are 8 T cell receptor beta chains from one sample sequenced in a study of T cell repertoires in cytomegalovirus infection. Antigen specificity for these receptors is unknown. A single record per CDR3 protein comes from TCRdb applying MiXCR to the reads. This repertoire shows about 830,000 distinct CDR3 sequences, approximately 29% found once; its top ten account for 9.5% to 15%. The specimen comprised cultured CD8+ T cells from PBMCs, sampled from culture after CMV antigen stimulation. Receptors originate from a human donor in good health (CMV status not recorded). Some clones in this sample may be carry-over from other donors' samples.

The chain couples TRBV7-2 to TRBJ2-3; the match to TRBD2 covers 11 bases. Germline V gene data show CDR1 as SGHTA and CDR2 as FQGNSA. The trim removed 5 bases at V and 4 bases at J, leaving 8 bases unmatched. The CDR3 is 16 amino acids. CDR3 sequence reads: CASSRRLAGTADTQYF. The CDR3 DNA reads as TGTGCCAGCAGCCGGAGACTAGCGGGGACCGCAGATACGCAGTATTTT.

At least ten counts were recorded for this clonotype. The chain is built from TRBV12-3 or TRBV12-4 and TRBJ1-1, with TRBD1 matching 7 bases. The CDR3 contains 13 residues. Unmatched junction bases numbered 8, after V lost 2 bases and J lost 11 bases. Here the CDR3 reads CASSLPGQDSAFF. The CDR3 bases are TGTGCCAGCAGTTTACCAGGACAGGATTCGGCTTTCTTT.

The DNA for the CDR3 is TGTGCCAGCAGCGAAAGAGGTAAGGGCTCCTACAATGAGCAGTTCTTC. It codes for CASSERGKGSYNEQFF. The rearrangement uses TRBV9 and TRBJ2-1; D ambiguous. The V end was cut by 3 bases, the J end by 0 bases, with 13 bases between. CDR3 length: 16 amino acids. Per the germline V gene, CDR1 is SGDLS and CDR2 is YYNGEE.

The J gene is TRBJ1-2, the V gene TRBV4-3; 9 nucleotides match TRBD1. Trimming removed 3 bases from V and 5 bases from J; junction bases left unmatched: 7. Germline lookup yields CDR1 LGHNA and CDR2 YSLEER. The length of the CDR3 is 15 residues. The DNA of the CDR3 is TGCGCCAGCAGCCAGACCGGGACAGGGTTTTATGGCTACACCTTC. Protein product: CASSQTGTGFYGYTF.

In its sample, this clonotype was seen a few times. This chain links TRBV27 with TRBJ1-2; D not resolved. Germline V gene sequence: CDR1 MNHEY, CDR2 SMNVEV (reference sequence). V was cut by 4 bases and J by 3 bases, with 9 bases left in between. This CDR3 has 13 amino acids. As DNA, the CDR3 is TGTGCCAGCAGTTCGGGGTCGGACTATGGCTACACCTTC. This translates into CASSSGSDYGYTF.

This clonotype occurred a few times. The chain carries TRBV7-9 and TRBJ1-2, with TRBD1 matching 9 bases. The CDR3 is 15 residues long. Germline V lookup: CDR1 SEHNR, CDR2 FQNEAQ (reference sequence). After removal of 8 bases from V and 3 bases from J, the junction contained 10 bases not matched to a gene. CDR3 amino acids: CASGLSRTGDYGYTF. CDR3 nucleotides: TGTGCCAGCGGACTCTCCCGGACAGGGGACTATGGCTACACCTTC.

The chain couples TRBV12-5 to TRBJ1-1, with D possibly TRBD1 on 6 matching bases. This CDR3 is built from 16 residues. The germline CDR1 and CDR2 sequences are LGHNT and FRNRAP. The germline V and J ends were trimmed by 3 bases and 2 bases, with 16 bases remaining between them. DNA for the CDR3: TGTGCTAGTGGTTTTTCTTCAGACAGGACCAACACTGAAGCTTTCTTT. This gives the protein CASGFSSDRTNTEAFF.

The table lists this clonotype with many counts. The V call is TRBV5-5, the J call TRBJ1-1, with D unclear. The CDR3 is 15 residues long. V shed 3 bases and J shed 0 bases, with 12 bases lying between them. Germline lookup yields CDR1 SGHKS and CDR2 YYEKEE (reference sequence). The CDR3 bases are TGTGCCAGCAGCTCAATTATGGGTTTGAACACTGAAGCTTTCTTT. Residues: CASSSIMGLNTEAFF.